One and the same sample provided the 22 T cell receptor beta chains below, sequenced in a study of Graves' ophthalmopathy and Graves' hyperthyroidism. TCR beta CDR3 regions were amplified from RNA transcripts. First-round RT-PCR used HTBI primers; second-round multiplex PCR followed. TCRdb reprocessed the multiplex PCR reads with MiXCR, giving one entry per CDR3 protein. The sample lists about 220,000 distinct CDR3 sequences, about 22% occurring once. The specimen sequenced was peripheral blood. The source of these receptors is a woman aged 45-65 years with Graves' ophthalmopathy.

At least ten counts were recorded for this clonotype. This chain links TRBV5-1 with TRBJ2-7; the match to TRBD2 covers 12 bases. The CDR3 is 16 residues long. Germline values: CDR1 SGHRS, CDR2 YFSETQ. After removal of 1 base from V and 3 bases from J, the junction contained 5 bases not matched to a gene. This CDR3 reads CASSLTSGRTFYEQYF. The CDR3, as DNA: TGCGCCAGCAGCTTGACTAGCGGGAGGACTTTCTACGAGCAGTACTTC.

This clonotype was picked up many times. This rearrangement joins TRBV12-3 or TRBV12-4 to TRBJ2-5; TRBD2 might be the D (6 bases). The CDR3 loop spans 11 amino acids. V was pared by 4 bases and J by 8 bases, with 8 bases between. CDR3 DNA: TGTGCCAGCAGTTCCGGGAGAACCCAGTACTTC. It is translated as CASSSGRTQYF.

This clonotype was seen a few times. The J gene is TRBJ2-7, the V gene TRBV2, with D perhaps matching TRBD1 (5 bases). CDR1 and CDR2 from the germline V gene are SNHLY and FYNNEI. This CDR3 comprises 14 residues. Trimming removed 5 bases from V and 1 base from J, with 12 bases in between. CDR3 in amino acids: CASSRDSSSYEQYF. The CDR3, as DNA: TGTGCCAGCAGTAGAGACAGTTCGTCCTACGAGCAGTACTTC.

This clonotype was observed a handful of times. The chain has TRBV6-2 or TRBV6-3 and TRBJ2-5, with D unclear. Germline values: CDR1 MNHEY, CDR2 SVGEGT. V shed 5 bases and J shed 12 bases, with 19 bases lying between them. The CDR3 sequence is 13 residues long. The CDR3 sequence is CASSKTTRTEEYF. Written as DNA, the CDR3 is TGTGCCAGCAGTAAGACCACCCGGACGGAAGAGTACTTC.

This clonotype was seen many times. This rearrangement joins TRBV7-2 to TRBJ2-7; 7 nucleotides agree with TRBD2. Germline V gene data show CDR1 as SGHTA and CDR2 as FQGNSA. V shed 5 bases and J 5 bases; nucleotides not matched to a gene: 12. The CDR3 runs 15 residues. The CDR3 loop is CASSLAGLVGHEQYF. CDR3 bases: TGTGCCAGCAGCCTGGCCGGACTAGTTGGCCACGAGCAGTACTTC.

This clonotype showed up just a few times. This sequence joins TRBV7-3 and TRBJ2-2, with D tentatively TRBD2 (5 bases). This CDR3 contains 15 residues. Trimming shortened V by 5 bases and J by 5 bases, and 15 bases separated the two germline ends. Per germline, CDR1 SGHTA and CDR2 FQGTGA. CDR3 protein: CASSARASGTGELFF. The CDR3, as DNA: TGTGCCAGCAGCGCCCGGGCCTCGGGGACCGGGGAGCTGTTTTTT.

V usage is TRBV6-1 and J usage is TRBJ2-2; 7 bases map to TRBD1. V lost 8 bases to trimming and J lost 4 bases; unmatched junction nucleotides: 7. The germline CDR1 and CDR2 sequences are MNHNS and SASEGT. The CDR3 runs to 14 residues. As DNA, the CDR3 is TGTGCCAGCCTACAGGGGATGCGCACCGGGGAGCTGTTTTTT. It encodes CASLQGMRTGELFF.

This clonotype was seen only a few times. The rearrangement links TRBV18 to TRBJ2-1, with D hard to call. This CDR3 is 12 amino acids long. The germline gives CDR1 KGHSH, CDR2 LQKENI. V was pared by 6 bases and J by 3 bases, with 6 bases between. The CDR3 region is CASSSVYNEQFF. The CDR3 DNA reads as TGTGCCAGCTCGTCTGTCTACAATGAGCAGTTCTTC. Together with reference TRBV18 and TRBJ2-1, the CDR3 gives the full variable domain: NAGVMQNPRHLVRRRGQEARLRCSPMKGHSHVYWYRQLPEEGLKFMVYLQKENIIDESGMPKERFSAEFPKEGPSILRIQQVVRGDSAAYFCASSSVYNEQFFGPGTRLTVL.

This clonotype was recorded many times. The chain carries TRBV24-1 and TRBJ1-2; D is unclear. V lost 9 bases to trimming and J lost 4 bases, with 17 bases between them. Per germline, CDR1 KGHDR and CDR2 SFDVKD. CDR3 length equals 14 residues. Written as DNA, the CDR3 is TGTGCCACCCAAGAGGGAGGGTATCCCTATGGCTACACCTTC. This codes for CATQEGGYPYGYTF.

This clonotype was found many times. This CDR3 is CAVSGDLMQYTF. The DNA of the CDR3 is TGTGCCGTCTCCGGGGACCTTATGCAATACACCTTC. The J gene is TRBJ1-2, the V gene TRBV6-5; TRBD1 might be the D (5 bases). Germline V CDR1 and CDR2: MNHEY, SVGAGI. This CDR3 region has 12 residues. V lost 11 bases to trimming and J lost 11 bases, with 21 bases between them.

A word on this clonotype: No conserved phenylalanine or tryptophan ends this CDR3, so it is likely a read error. This rearrangement joins TRBV12-3 or TRBV12-4 to TRBJ1-1; D is ambiguous. The CDR3 spans 15 residues. V lost 3 bases, J lost 5 bases, and 16 bases lay in between. CDR3 in amino acids: CASSFVHGLGTEAFL. The CDR3, as DNA: TGTGCCAGCAGTTTTGTTCACGGCCTGGGAACTGAAGCTTTCCTT.

Of note for this clonotype: A much larger clone differs by one base, so this may be a read error. V and J are TRBV5-1 and TRBJ1-1, with 8 bases fitting TRBD1. Per germline, CDR1 SGHRS and CDR2 YFSETQ. CDR3 size: 15 residues. The chain's CDR3 is CGSTLTGVVNTEAFF. CDR3 in DNA: TGCGGCAGCACCTTGACAGGGGTGGTGAACACTGAAGCTTTCTTT. The complete variable domain, with remaining parts taken from reference TRBV5-1 and TRBJ1-1, reads KAGVTQTPRYLIKTRGQQVTLSCSPISGHRSVSWYQQTPGQGLQFLFEYFSETQRNKGNFPGRFSGRQFSNSRSEMNVSTLELGDSALYLCGSTLTGVVNTEAFFGQGTRLTVV.

This clonotype was observed many times. The chain has TRBV7-9 and TRBJ2-5, with D perhaps TRBD2 (5 bases). V was pared by 5 bases and J by 2 bases, with 15 bases between. CDR3 size: 15 residues. Per germline, CDR1 SEHNR and CDR2 FQNEAQ (reference sequence). The CDR3 DNA reads TGTGCCAGCAGCCGGGGTGTGGTTGTTCAAGAGACCCAGTACTTC. Translated, it gives CASSRGVVVQETQYF.

This clonotype came up many times. The V gene is TRBV9, the J gene TRBJ1-2; TRBD1 matches 8 bases. Germline V CDR1 and CDR2: SGDLS, YYNGEE. The CDR3 has 13 amino acids. The V segment lost 4 bases and the J segment 8 bases; nucleotides outside the gene matches: 7. CDR3: CASSRQTGDGYTF. CDR3 nucleotides: TGTGCCAGCAGCAGACAGACAGGGGACGGCTACACCTTC. Using reference TRBV9 and TRBJ1-2 for the parts outside the CDR3, the full variable domain is DSGVTQTPKHLITATGQRVTLRCSPRSGDLSVYWYQQSLDQGLQFLIQYYNGEERAKGNILERFSAQQFPDLHSELNLSSLELGDSALYFCASSRQTGDGYTFGSGTRLTVV.

This clonotype was seen repeatedly, ten times or more. The chain has TRBV19 and TRBJ2-5, with D perhaps given as TRBD1 or TRBD2 (5 bases each). This CDR3 has 16 amino acids. The ends were cut back, 9 bases at V and 5 bases at J, with 25 bases in the middle. Germline V CDR1 and CDR2: LNHDA, SQIVND (reference sequence). CDR3 in DNA: TGTGCCAGCCGTTCAGGGAGCGGCTTCCTAGGGGAGACCCAGTACTTC. This sequence encodes CASRSGSGFLGETQYF.

In this sample, this clonotype turned up many times. The chain is built from TRBV15 and TRBJ2-5, with D unresolved. The CDR3 is made up of 13 amino acids. Trimming removed 0 bases at V and 5 bases at J, with 7 bases between. Germline assignment: CDR1 LNHNV and CDR2 YYDKDF (reference sequence). This CDR3 reads CATSRDRVETQYF. As DNA, the CDR3 is TGTGCCACCAGCAGAGACCGGGTGGAGACCCAGTACTTC.

This clonotype was detected a few times. This chain connects TRBV12-3 or TRBV12-4 to TRBJ1-1; D not resolved. The germline V and J ends were trimmed by 5 bases and 7 bases, with 14 bases remaining between them. The CDR3 runs 13 residues. The DNA for the CDR3 is TGTGCCAGCAGTGCCTCAGTGAAATTTGAAGCTTTCTTT. Translating gives CASSASVKFEAFF.

V is TRBV6-5 and J is TRBJ1-1; D not certain. Germline loops: CDR1 MNHEY, CDR2 SVGAGI. This CDR3 is 11 amino acids long. Trimming stripped 4 bases from V and 14 bases from J, with 14 bases between. CDR3 DNA sequence: TGTGCCAGCAGTTTGTCTACAAGGACGTTCTTT. Translation: CASSLSTRTFF.

In its sample, this clonotype was seen a few times. The V gene is TRBV12-3 or TRBV12-4, the J gene TRBJ1-2, with D uncertain. The germline V and J ends were trimmed by 4 bases and 4 bases, with 10 bases remaining between them. CDR3 length equals 13 residues. This CDR3 is CASSYDLGYGYTF. The CDR3 DNA sequence: TGTGCCAGCAGTTACGACCTCGGCTATGGCTACACCTTC.

This clonotype was recorded many times. The chain employs TRBV7-2 and TRBJ1-6; weak D call: TRBD1 (5 bases). V lost 5 bases and J lost 5, with 10 bases in between. This CDR3 has 14 amino acids. Germline V gene sequence: CDR1 SGHTA, CDR2 FQGNSA. As DNA, the CDR3 is TGTGCCAGCAGCCTTCAGGGAGATAATTCACCCCTCCACTTT. Translation gives CASSLQGDNSPLHF.

This clonotype was detected only a few times. At one end the junction does not follow the germline gene, possibly because of a read error. The genes are TRBV18 and TRBJ2-7; a weak D match, TRBD2 (6 bases). The CDR3 loop spans 13 amino acids. Germline-derived CDR1 and CDR2 are KGHSH and LQKENI. The CDR3 DNA reads TGTGTCAGCACTCTAGCGTTGCCCTACGAGCAGTACTTC. This translates into CVSTLALPYEQYF. Together with reference TRBV18 and TRBJ2-7, the CDR3 gives the full variable domain: NAGVMQNPRHLVRRRGQEARLRCSPMKGHSHVYWYRQLPEEGLKFMVYLQKENIIDESGMPKERFSAEFPKEGPSILRIQQVVRGDSAAYFCVSTLALPYEQYFGPGTRLTVT.

This clonotype has at least ten counts. V gene TRBV24-1 combines with J gene TRBJ2-7; D is possibly TRBD2 (5 bases). CDR3 length equals 14 residues. V lost 0 bases and J 7 bases, leaving 12 bases between the germline ends. In germline, CDR1 is KGHDR, CDR2 SFDVKD. CDR3: CATSDLHGRGEQYF. Written as DNA, the CDR3 is TGTGCCACCAGTGATTTGCACGGGCGCGGGGAGCAGTACTTC.